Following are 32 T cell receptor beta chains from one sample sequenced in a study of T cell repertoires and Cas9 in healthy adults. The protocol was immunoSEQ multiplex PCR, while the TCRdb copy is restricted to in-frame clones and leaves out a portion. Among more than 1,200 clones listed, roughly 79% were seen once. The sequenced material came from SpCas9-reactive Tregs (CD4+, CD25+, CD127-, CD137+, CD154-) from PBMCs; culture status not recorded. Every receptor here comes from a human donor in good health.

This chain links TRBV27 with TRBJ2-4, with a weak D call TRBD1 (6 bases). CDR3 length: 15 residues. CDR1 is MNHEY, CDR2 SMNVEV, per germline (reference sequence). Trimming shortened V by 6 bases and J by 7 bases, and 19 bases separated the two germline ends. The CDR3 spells CASRELRTDRNIQYF. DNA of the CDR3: TGTGCCAGCAGGGAATTAAGGACAGACAGGAACATTCAGTACTTC.

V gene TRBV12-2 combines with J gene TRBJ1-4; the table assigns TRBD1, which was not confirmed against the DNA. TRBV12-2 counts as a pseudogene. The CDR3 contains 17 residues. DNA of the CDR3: TGTGCAAGTCGCCGGACAGCCCAGGGGACCCCGGGTGAAAAACTGTTTTTT. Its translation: CASRRTAQGTPGEKLFF.

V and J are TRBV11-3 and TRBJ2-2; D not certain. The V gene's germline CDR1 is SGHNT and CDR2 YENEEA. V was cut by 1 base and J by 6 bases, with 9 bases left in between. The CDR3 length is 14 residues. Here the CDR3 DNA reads TGTGCCAGCAGCTTAGCCGGAGTGTCCGGGGAGCTGTTTTTT. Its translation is CASSLAGVSGELFF.

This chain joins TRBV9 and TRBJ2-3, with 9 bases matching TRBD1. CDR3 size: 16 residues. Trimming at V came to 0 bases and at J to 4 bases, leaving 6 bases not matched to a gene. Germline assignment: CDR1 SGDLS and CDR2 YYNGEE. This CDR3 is CASSVDRGQSADTQYF. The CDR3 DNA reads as TGTGCCAGCAGCGTAGACAGGGGGCAGTCCGCAGATACGCAGTATTTT. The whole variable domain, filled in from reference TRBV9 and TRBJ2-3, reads DSGVTQTPKHLITATGQRVTLRCSPRSGDLSVYWYQQSLDQGLQFLIQYYNGEERAKGNILERFSAQQFPDLHSELNLSSLELGDSALYFCASSVDRGQSADTQYFGPGTRLTVL.

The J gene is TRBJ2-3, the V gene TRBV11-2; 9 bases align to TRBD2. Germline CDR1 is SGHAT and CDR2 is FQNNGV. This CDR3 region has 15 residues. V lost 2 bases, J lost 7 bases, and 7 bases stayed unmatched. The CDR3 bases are TGTGCCAGCAGCTTAACCGCGGGGGGGCCACATACGCAGTATTTT. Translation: CASSLTAGGPHTQYF.

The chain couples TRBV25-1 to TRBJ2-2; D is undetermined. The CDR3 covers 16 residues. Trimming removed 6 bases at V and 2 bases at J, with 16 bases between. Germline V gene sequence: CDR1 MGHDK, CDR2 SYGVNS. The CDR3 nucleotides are TGTGCCAGCAGCGAGCCCGGACCCATAAACACCGGGGAGCTGTTTTTT. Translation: CASSEPGPINTGELFF.

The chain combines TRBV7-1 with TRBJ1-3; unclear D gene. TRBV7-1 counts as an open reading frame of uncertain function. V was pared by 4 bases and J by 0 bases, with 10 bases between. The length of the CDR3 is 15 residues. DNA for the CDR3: TGTGCCAGCAGCTTAGCCTGGTCCTCTGGAAACACCATATATTTT. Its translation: CASSLAWSSGNTIYF.

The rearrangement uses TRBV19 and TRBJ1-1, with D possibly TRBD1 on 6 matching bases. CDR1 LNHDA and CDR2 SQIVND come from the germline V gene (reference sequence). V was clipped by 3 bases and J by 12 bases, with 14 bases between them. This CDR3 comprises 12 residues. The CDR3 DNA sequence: TGTGCCAGTAGTATTAGGGGGGCAAGAACTTTCTTT. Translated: CASSIRGARTFF.

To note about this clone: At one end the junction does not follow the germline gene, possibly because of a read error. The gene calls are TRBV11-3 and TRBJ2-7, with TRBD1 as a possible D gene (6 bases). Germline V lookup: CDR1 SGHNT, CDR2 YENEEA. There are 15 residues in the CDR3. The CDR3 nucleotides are TGTGCCAGCAGCTTAGATGGGACAAAAACCTACGGGCAGTACTTC. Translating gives CASSLDGTKTYGQYF.

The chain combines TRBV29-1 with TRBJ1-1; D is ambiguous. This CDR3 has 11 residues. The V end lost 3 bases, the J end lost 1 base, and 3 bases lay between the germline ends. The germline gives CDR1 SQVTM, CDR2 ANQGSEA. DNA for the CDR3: TGCAGCGTTGAGCGGAACACTGAAGCTTTCTTT. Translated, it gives CSVERNTEAFF.

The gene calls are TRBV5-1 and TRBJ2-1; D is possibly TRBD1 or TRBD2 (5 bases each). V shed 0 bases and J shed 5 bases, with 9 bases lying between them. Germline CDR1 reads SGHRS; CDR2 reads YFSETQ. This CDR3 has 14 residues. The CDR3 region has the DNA TGCGCCAGCAGCTTGGGGGACGAAAACAATGAGCAGTTCTTC. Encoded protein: CASSLGDENNEQFF.

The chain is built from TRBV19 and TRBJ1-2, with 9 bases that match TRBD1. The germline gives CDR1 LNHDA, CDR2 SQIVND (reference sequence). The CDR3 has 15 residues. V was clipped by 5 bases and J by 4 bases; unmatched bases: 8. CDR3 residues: CASSGTGGSGYGYTF. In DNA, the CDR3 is TGTGCCAGTAGTGGAACAGGGGGCTCGGGCTATGGCTACACCTTC. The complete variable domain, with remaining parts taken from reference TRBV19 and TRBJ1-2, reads DGGITQSPKYLFRKEGQNVTLSCEQNLNHDAMYWYRQDPGQGLRLIYYSQIVNDFQKGDIAEGYSVSREKKESFPLTVTSAQKNPTAFYLCASSGTGGSGYGYTFGSGTRLTVV.

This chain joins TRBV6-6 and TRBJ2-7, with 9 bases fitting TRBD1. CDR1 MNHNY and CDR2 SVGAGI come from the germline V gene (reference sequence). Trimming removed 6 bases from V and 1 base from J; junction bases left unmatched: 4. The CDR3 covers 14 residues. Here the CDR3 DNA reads TGTGCCAGCAGACGGACAGGGGAATCCTACGAGCAGTACTTC. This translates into CASRRTGESYEQYF.

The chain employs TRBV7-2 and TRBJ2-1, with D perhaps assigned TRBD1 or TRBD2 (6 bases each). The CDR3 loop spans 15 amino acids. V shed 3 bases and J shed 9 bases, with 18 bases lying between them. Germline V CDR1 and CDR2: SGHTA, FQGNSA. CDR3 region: CASSLEWRGAGEQFF. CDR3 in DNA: TGTGCCAGCAGCTTGGAGTGGAGGGGGGCGGGTGAGCAGTTCTTC.

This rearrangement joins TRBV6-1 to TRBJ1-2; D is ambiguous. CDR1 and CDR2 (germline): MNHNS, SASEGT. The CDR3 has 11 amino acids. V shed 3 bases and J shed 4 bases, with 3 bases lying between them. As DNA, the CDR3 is TGTGCCAGCAGTGATGTCTATGGCTACACCTTC. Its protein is CASSDVYGYTF.

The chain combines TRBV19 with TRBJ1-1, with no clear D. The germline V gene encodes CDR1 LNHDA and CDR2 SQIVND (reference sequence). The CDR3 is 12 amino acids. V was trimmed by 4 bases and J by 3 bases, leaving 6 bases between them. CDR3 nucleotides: TGTGCCAGTAGTAGGGAGGACACTGAAGCTTTCTTT. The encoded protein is CASSREDTEAFF.

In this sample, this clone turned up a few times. The CDR3 nucleotides are TGTGCCAGCCAGGGACAGGCCCATGCGGAGCAGTTCTTC. Protein: CASQGQAHAEQFF. The chain joins TRBV5-4 to TRBJ2-1, with 8 nucleotides matching TRBD1. The CDR3 loop spans 13 amino acids. V shed 7 bases and J 10 bases; nucleotides not matched to a gene: 10. CDR1 and CDR2 from the germline V gene are SGHNT and YYREEE (reference sequence).

The CDR3 sequence: CASSLDRGLTQPQHF. The DNA for the CDR3 is TGTGCCAGCAGCCTGGACAGGGGGCTTACTCAGCCCCAGCATTTT. The V gene is TRBV7-2, the J gene TRBJ1-5, with 11 bases fitting TRBD1. CDR3 length: 15 amino acids. The germline gives CDR1 SGHTA, CDR2 FQGNSA. V trimming: 5 bases; J trimming: 6 bases; junction bases outside the gene matches: 6.

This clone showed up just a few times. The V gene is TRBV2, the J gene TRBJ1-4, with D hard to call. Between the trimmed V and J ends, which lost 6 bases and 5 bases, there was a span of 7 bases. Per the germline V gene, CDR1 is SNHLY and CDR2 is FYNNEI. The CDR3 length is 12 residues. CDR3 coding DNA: TGTGCCAGCAGGGGCCCAAATGAAAAACTGTTTTTT. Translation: CASRGPNEKLFF.

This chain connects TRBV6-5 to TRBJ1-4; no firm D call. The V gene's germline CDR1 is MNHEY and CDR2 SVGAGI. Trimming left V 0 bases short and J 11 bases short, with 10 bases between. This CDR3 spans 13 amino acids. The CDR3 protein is CASSYSIGQKLFF. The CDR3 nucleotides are TGTGCCAGCAGTTACTCGATAGGTCAGAAACTGTTTTTT.

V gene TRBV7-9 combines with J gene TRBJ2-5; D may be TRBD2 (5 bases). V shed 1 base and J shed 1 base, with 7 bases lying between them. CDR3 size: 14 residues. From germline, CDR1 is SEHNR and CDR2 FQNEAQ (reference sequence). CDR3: CASSLVATQETQYF. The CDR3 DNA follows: TGTGCCAGCAGCTTAGTAGCGACCCAAGAGACCCAGTACTTC.

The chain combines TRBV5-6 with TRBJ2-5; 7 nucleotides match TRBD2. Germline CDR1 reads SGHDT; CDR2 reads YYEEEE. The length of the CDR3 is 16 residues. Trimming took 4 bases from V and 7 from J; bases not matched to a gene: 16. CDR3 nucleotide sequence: TGTGCCAGCAGCCCCTCGACTAGCTTTCTAGAGGGGACCCAGTACTTC. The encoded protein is CASSPSTSFLEGTQYF.

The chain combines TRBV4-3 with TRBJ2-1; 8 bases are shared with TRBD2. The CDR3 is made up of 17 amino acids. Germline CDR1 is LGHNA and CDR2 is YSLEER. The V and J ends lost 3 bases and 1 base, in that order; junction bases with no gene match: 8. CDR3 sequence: CASSQAVAGTSYNEQFF. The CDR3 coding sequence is TGCGCCAGCAGCCAGGCCGTAGCGGGAACTTCCTACAATGAGCAGTTCTTC.

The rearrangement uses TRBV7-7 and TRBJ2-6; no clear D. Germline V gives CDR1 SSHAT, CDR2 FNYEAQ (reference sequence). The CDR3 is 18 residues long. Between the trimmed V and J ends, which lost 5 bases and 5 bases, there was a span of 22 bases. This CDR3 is CASSKVSVPQSRANVLTF. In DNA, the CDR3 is TGTGCCAGCAGCAAGGTATCAGTGCCACAAAGTCGGGCCAACGTCCTGACTTTC.

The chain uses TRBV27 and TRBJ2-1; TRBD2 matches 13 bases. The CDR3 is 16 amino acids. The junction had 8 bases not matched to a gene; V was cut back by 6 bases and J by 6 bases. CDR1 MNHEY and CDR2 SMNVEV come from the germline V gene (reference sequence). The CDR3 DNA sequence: TGTGCCAGCAGCCGCCGGACTAGCGGGAGTGGCAATGAGCAGTTCTTC. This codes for CASSRRTSGSGNEQFF.

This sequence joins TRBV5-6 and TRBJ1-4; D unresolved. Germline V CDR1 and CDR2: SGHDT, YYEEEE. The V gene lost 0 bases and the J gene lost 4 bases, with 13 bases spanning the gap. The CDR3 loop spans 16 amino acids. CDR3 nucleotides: TGTGCCAGCAGCTTGGGTAGGCGTCGGCGTAATGAAAAACTGTTTTTT. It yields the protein CASSLGRRRRNEKLFF.

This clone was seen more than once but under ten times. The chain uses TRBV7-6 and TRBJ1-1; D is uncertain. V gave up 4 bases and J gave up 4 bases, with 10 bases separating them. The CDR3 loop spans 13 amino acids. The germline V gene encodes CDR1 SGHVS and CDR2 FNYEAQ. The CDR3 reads CASSSFSGTEAFF. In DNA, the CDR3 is TGTGCCAGCAGCTCCTTCTCGGGCACTGAAGCTTTCTTT.

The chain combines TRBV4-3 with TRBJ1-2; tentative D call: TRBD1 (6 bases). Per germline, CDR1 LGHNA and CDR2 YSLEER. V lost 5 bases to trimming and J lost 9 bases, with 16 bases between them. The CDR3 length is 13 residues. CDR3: CASSFSGELSYTF. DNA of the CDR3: TGCGCCAGCAGCTTCTCAGGGGAGTTGAGCTACACCTTC.

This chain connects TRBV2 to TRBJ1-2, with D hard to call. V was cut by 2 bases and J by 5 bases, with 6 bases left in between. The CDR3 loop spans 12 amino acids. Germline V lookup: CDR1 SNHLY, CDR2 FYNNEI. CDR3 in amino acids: CASSEMSYGYTF. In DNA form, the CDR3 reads TGTGCCAGCAGTGAAATGAGTTATGGCTACACCTTC.

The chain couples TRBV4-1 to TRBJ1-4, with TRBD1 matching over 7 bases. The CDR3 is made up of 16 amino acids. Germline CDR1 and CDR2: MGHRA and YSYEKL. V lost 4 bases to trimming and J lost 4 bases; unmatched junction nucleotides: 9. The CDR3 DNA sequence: TGCGCCAGCAGCCTGCGGACAGGCGCCGATAATGAAAAACTGTTTTTT. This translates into CASSLRTGADNEKLFF.

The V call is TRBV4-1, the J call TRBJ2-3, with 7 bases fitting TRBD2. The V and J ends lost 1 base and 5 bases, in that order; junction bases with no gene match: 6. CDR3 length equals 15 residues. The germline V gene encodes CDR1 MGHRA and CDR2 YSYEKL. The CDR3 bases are TGCGCCAGCAGCCAAGTCGAACGGGGGGAAGATACGCAGTATTTT. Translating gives CASSQVERGEDTQYF.

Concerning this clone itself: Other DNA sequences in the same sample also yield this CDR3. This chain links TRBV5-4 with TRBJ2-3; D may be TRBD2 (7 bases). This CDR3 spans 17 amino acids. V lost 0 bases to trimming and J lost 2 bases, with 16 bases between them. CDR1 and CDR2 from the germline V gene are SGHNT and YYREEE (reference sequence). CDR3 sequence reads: CASSLGRGARNTDTQYF. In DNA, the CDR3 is TGTGCCAGCAGCTTGGGCCGGGGGGCACGGAACACAGATACGCAGTATTTT.